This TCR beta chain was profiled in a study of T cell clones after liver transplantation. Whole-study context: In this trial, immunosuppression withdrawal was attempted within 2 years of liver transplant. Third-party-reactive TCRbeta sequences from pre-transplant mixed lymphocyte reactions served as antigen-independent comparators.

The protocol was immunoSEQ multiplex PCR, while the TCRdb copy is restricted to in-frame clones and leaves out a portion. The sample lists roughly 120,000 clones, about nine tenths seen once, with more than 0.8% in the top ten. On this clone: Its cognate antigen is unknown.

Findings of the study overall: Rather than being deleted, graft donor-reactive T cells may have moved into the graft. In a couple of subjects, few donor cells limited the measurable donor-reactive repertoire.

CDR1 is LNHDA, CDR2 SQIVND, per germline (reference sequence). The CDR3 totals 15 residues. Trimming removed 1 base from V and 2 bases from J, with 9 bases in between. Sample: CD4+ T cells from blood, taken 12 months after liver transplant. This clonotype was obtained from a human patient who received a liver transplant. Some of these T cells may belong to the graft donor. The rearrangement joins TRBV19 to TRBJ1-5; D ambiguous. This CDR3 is CASSIGLTGNQPQHF. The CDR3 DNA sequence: TGTGCCAGTAGTATAGGACTGACTGGCAATCAGCCCCAGCATTTT.